Below, 9 T cell receptor beta chains from the same sample are listed, as sequenced in a study of breast tumors, draining lymph nodes, adjacent tissues. Axillary draining lymph nodes of breast cancer patients supplied the node samples. TCRdb independently ran MiXCR on the multiplex PCR reads; one entry per CDR3 protein. Found here are 65,000 to 80,000 distinct CDR3 sequences, around 20% of them singletons; the top ten hold 2.4%. Sequenced input: axillary lymph node tissue. These receptors were taken from a female donor with breast cancer. Some clones in this sample may be carry-over from other donors' samples.

This clonotype has only a few counts. V is TRBV28 and J is TRBJ1-2; no clear D. The CDR3 has 12 residues. The V gene lost 10 bases and the J gene lost 8 bases, with 17 bases spanning the gap. Germline assignment: CDR1 MDHEN and CDR2 SYDVKM. This CDR3 is CATVQTGNGYTF. In DNA form, the CDR3 reads TGTGCCACCGTCCAGACGGGCAACGGCTACACCTTC.

This clonotype was seen a handful of times. The CDR3 here is CASSLGQGARETQYF. The DNA for the CDR3 is TGTGCCAGTAGTCTAGGACAGGGGGCGCGAGAGACCCAGTACTTC. The chain has TRBV19 and TRBJ2-5, with TRBD1 identical over 11 bases. V gave up 5 bases and J gave up 4 bases; unmatched junction bases: 6. The CDR3 has 15 amino acids. Germline CDR1 LNHDA, CDR2 SQIVND (reference sequence).

This clonotype has a count of ten or more. The CDR3 spells CASSQVLASYEQYF. The CDR3 coding sequence is TGCGCCAGCAGCCAAGTCCTAGCGTCCTACGAGCAGTACTTC. The chain carries TRBV4-1 and TRBJ2-7, with D maybe TRBD2 (6 bases). This CDR3 contains 14 residues. Per germline, CDR1 MGHRA and CDR2 YSYEKL. V was shortened by 1 base and J by 1 base, with 8 bases between the two germline ends.

The V gene is TRBV27, the J gene TRBJ2-3; D could derive from TRBD1 or TRBD2 (6 bases each). V gave up 5 bases and J gave up 5 bases, with 14 bases separating them. CDR1 is MNHEY, CDR2 SMNVEV, per germline (reference sequence). CDR3 length: 14 residues. CDR3 residues: CASSRGEFIDTQYF. CDR3 sequence (DNA): TGTGCCAGCAGTAGGGGGGAGTTCATAGATACGCAGTATTTT.

This clonotype was recorded many times. V usage is TRBV25-1 and J usage is TRBJ2-7; 10 positions match TRBD1. The CDR3 loop spans 15 amino acids. The junction had 9 bases not matched to a gene; V was cut back by 6 bases and J by 4 bases. Germline-derived CDR1 and CDR2 are MGHDK and SYGVNS. Here the CDR3 reads CASRETGQGIYEQYF. CDR3 in DNA: TGTGCCAGCAGGGAAACGGGACAGGGGATTTACGAGCAGTACTTC.

This clonotype was seen repeatedly, ten times or more. This chain links TRBV7-2 with TRBJ2-2; 8 nucleotides match TRBD2. The CDR3 has 17 residues. Germline lookup yields CDR1 SGHTA and CDR2 FQGNSA. The V segment lost 1 base and the J segment 6 bases; nucleotides outside the gene matches: 10. The CDR3 region has the DNA TGTGCCAGCAGCTTAGTCGCGAGCGGGAGTTTGGCCGGGGAGCTGTTTTTT. Its protein product is CASSLVASGSLAGELFF.

This clonotype came up a few times. The chain is built from TRBV7-3 and TRBJ2-5; no reliable D call. Germline V gene sequence: CDR1 SGHTA, CDR2 FQGTGA. The V end lost 2 bases, the J end lost 4 bases, and 8 bases lay between the germline ends. The CDR3 extends over 13 amino acids. CDR3 in amino acids: CASSLGYLETQYF. Written as DNA, the CDR3 is TGTGCCAGCAGCTTAGGATATCTAGAGACCCAGTACTTC.

Worth noting for this clonotype: A much larger clone differs by one base, so this may be a read error. The chain carries TRBV6-5 and TRBJ2-3; TRBD1 matches at 9 bases. Per the germline V gene, CDR1 is MNHEY and CDR2 is SVGAGI. This CDR3 comprises 16 residues. J was trimmed by 2 bases and V by 2 bases; bases with no gene match: 5. The CDR3 loop is CASSYPRQGVTDTQYF. Written as DNA, the CDR3 is TGTGCCAGCAGTTACCCTAGACAGGGGGTCACAGATACGCAGTATTTT.

On this clonotype itself: Being one base from a much bigger clone, this may be a read error. The chain uses TRBV11-2 and TRBJ2-5; perhaps TRBD1 as D (5 bases). V lost 3 bases to trimming and J lost 3 bases, with 11 bases between them. This CDR3 has 14 amino acids. Germline V gene lookup returns CDR1 SGHAT and CDR2 FQNNGV. The CDR3 coding sequence is TGTGCCAGCAGCTTCATAACAGGAAAAGAGACCCAGTACTTC. Translated, it gives CASSFITGKETQYF.